This is a list of T cell receptor beta chains from one sample in a study of CD8+ T cells in alopecia areata. TCRdb keeps only in-frame clones here, not all; method: immunoSEQ multiplex PCR. The table has more than 110,000 clones, around 82% seen once. The source was CD8+ T cells sorted from blood, collected at week 4, from a patient treated with tofacitinib. Receptor source: a human donor with alopecia areata. Each CDR3 is given with its conserved first and last residue. The D gene is left open where the match is weak. Some rows mark clone size as missing; the rest say once, few, many or name a class of expanded clone.

j_call v_call clone_size d_call cdr3_nt cdr3_aa
TRBJ1-5 TRBV19 . . TGTGCCAGTAGTATAGTCCTGGGTGCCGCAAGACAGCCCCAGCATTTT CASSIVLGAARQPQHF
TRBJ2-7 TRBV4-1 once . TGCGCCAGCAGTCTGCACGGGACCTACGAGCAGTACTTC CASSLHGTYEQYF
TRBJ1-1 TRBV2 . . TGTGCCAGCAAACGGAGTCAGAACACTGAAGCTTTCTTT CASKRSQNTEAFF
TRBJ2-2 TRBV7-2 . . TGTGCCAGCAGCTCCTGGGGAGGCGGGGTCGGCGGGACCGGGGAGCTGTTTTTT CASSSWGGGVGGTGELFF
TRBJ1-2 TRBV29-1 once TRBD1 TGCAGCGTCGGAAATGACAGGGGCTATGGCTACACCTTC CSVGNDRGYGYTF
TRBJ1-2 TRBV27 medium-sized . TGTGCCAGCAGCCTAGGGACACTCTATGGCTACACCTTC CASSLGTLYGYTF
TRBJ2-2 TRBV2 . TRBD2 TGTGCCAGCAAAGCCCTAGCGGGGGGTTGGACCGGGGAGCTGTTTTTT CASKALAGGWTGELFF
TRBJ2-1 TRBV7-9 few . TGTGCCAGCAGCTATTTAGCCTCCAACGATGAGCAGTTCTTC CASSYLASNDEQFF
TRBJ2-7 TRBV9 . . TGTGCCAGCAGCGGCAGGGGCAGGGAATTCGACGAGCAGTACTTC CASSGRGREFDEQYF
TRBJ2-6 TRBV29-1 . . TGCAGCGTTGAAGATCGCCCGCCCCGGGGGCTGGGTTCTGGGGCCAACGTCCTGACTTTC CSVEDRPPRGLGSGANVLTF
TRBJ2-7 TRBV29-1 . TRBD2 TGCAGCGTTGTGGGCGAGCGGGGGTTATACGAGCAGTACTTC CSVVGERGLYEQYF
TRBJ1-6 TRBV15 . . TGTGCCACCAGCAGAGATCCCCAACGAATGGCAGGGGATGGTTCACCCCTCCACTTT CATSRDPQRMAGDGSPLHF
TRBJ2-7 TRBV29-1 . . TGCAGCGTGAGCCGCGACAGATCCTACGAGCAGTACTTC CSVSRDRSYEQYF
TRBJ1-1 TRBV15 few . TGTGCCACCAGCAACCCACGGGAAGAGGGATTTGGGGCTGAAGCTTTCTTT CATSNPREEGFGAEAFF
TRBJ2-7 TRBV14 . . TGTGCCAGCAGCCCGGACAGCACCTACGAGCAGTACTTC CASSPDSTYEQYF
TRBJ2-1 TRBV14 . . TGTGCCAGCAGCCAATACACAGGGCGCGATGAGCAGTTCTTC CASSQYTGRDEQFF
TRBJ2-5 TRBV4-2 . . TGTGCCAGCAGCCAAGAATATCACGGGAAAGAGACCCAGTACTTC CASSQEYHGKETQYF
TRBJ2-3 TRBV6-1 . . TGTGCCAGCAGTGAAGCGCTTCTTGGCGGGGTGACCACAGATACGCAGTATTTT CASSEALLGGVTTDTQYF
TRBJ2-5 TRBV7-9 . . TGTGCCAGCAGCGGGACTGAAGAAGAGACCCAGTACTTC CASSGTEEETQYF
TRBJ1-4 TRBV29-1 . . TGCAGCGCTTTCGACAGAAACGCCGAAAAACTGTTTTTT CSAFDRNAEKLFF
TRBJ2-7 TRBV5-4 . . TGTGCCAGCAGCTTGGATGGCCACGAGCAGTACTTC CASSLDGHEQYF
TRBJ1-1 TRBV29-1 . . TGCAGCGTTGAAGATTGGCAGGCGAAGAACACTGAAGCTTTCTTT CSVEDWQAKNTEAFF
TRBJ2-1 TRBV30 once . TGTGCCTGGAGCACTTCGGGGGAGAATGAGCAGTTCTTC CAWSTSGENEQFF
TRBJ2-7 TRBV7-9 . TRBD1 TGTGCCAGCAGCCGGGACAGCCTTCCCTACGAGCAGTACTTC CASSRDSLPYEQYF
TRBJ2-3 TRBV2 few TRBD2 TGTGCCAGCAGTGGTCTAGCGGCGGCCCTTACAGATACGCAGTATTTT CASSGLAAALTDTQYF
TRBJ2-1 TRBV30 . TRBD2 TGTGCCTTCGAACTGGCGGGGGGGCTCGAGGAGCAGTTCTTC CAFELAGGLEEQFF
TRBJ1-1 TRBV29-1 . TRBD1 TGCAGCGTTGAAGGGGTTCCCGGGACAGGGGCCGAAGCTTTCTTT CSVEGVPGTGAEAFF
TRBJ2-7 TRBV4-3 . . TGCGCCAGCAGCCAAGATACGATTTCGGACGAGCAGTACTTC CASSQDTISDEQYF
TRBJ2-1 TRBV4-1 . TRBD2 TGCGCCAGCAGCCAAGATCGATGGCGGGGGGGCAAAAATGAGCAGTTCTTC CASSQDRWRGGKNEQFF